This T cell receptor beta chain comes out of a study of CD8+CD57+ T cells in acquired aplastic anemia. CDR1 and CDR2 (germline): LGHNT, FRNRAP. Trimming took off 2 bases at V and 6 bases at J, with 8 bases between the two ends. This CDR3 contains 13 residues. Genomic DNA, serving as template, underwent TCR beta VDJ and CDR3 profiling. TCRdb passed the reads through MiXCR, listing each CDR3 protein once. In the table there are 150,000 to 200,000 distinct CDR3 sequences, about 45% of which are singletons. This clonotype was picked up many times. What it recognizes is unknown. Points from the study as a whole: About 27 shared CD8+ CDR3s appeared highly expressed within patients' immunodominant clones. The study found no significant CD8+ Simpson's diversity difference between patients and controls.

An expansion of CD8+CD57+ cells by flow cytometry had been shown in patients chosen for sequencing. Severe acquired aplastic anemia was diagnosed in all patients. The TCR was taken from a human donor with aplastic anemia. Material for sequencing was sorted CD4+, CD8+, or CD8+CD57+ T cells (not recorded which) from PBMCs. This sequence joins TRBV12-5 and TRBJ2-4; D is perhaps TRBD1 or TRBD2 (6 bases each). CDR3 DNA: TGTGCTAGTGGTTTGTCGGGGGCAAACATTCAGTACTTC. Encoded protein: CASGLSGANIQYF.